The 24 T cell receptor beta chains below were found in one sample sequenced in a study of cytomegalovirus exposure and HLA in healthy donors. The PCR was carried out with 60 Vbeta primers and 13 Jbeta primers. Sequenced by immunoSEQ multiplex PCR; TCRdb stores in-frame clones only, minus some. The repertoire consists of around 140,000 clones, with approximately 80% occurring once and the leading ten covering less than 2%. The sequencing input was PBMCs. The source is a man aged 35 to 55 in good health and CMV-seronegative.

V and J are TRBV5-4 and TRBJ2-5, with TRBD2 identical over 9 bases. From germline, CDR1 is SGHNT and CDR2 YYREEE (reference sequence). The CDR3 covers 16 residues. Germline trimming cut 0 bases from V and 1 base from J; bases unmatched to any gene: 4. CDR3 sequence: CASSLAAGGPQETQYF. In DNA form, the CDR3 reads TGTGCCAGCAGCTTGGCAGCGGGGGGCCCCCAAGAGACCCAGTACTTC.

This rearrangement joins TRBV5-5 to TRBJ1-5; 10 bases match TRBD1. CDR1 is SGHKS and CDR2 is YYEKEE in the germline V gene (reference sequence). This CDR3 spans 15 amino acids. Trimming removed 2 bases from V and 6 bases from J; junction bases left unmatched: 5. The CDR3 bases are TGTGCCAGCAGCTTTGACAGGGGGCTGGGTCAGCCCCAGCATTTT. Amino acid sequence: CASSFDRGLGQPQHF. The whole variable domain, remainder taken from reference TRBV5-5 and TRBJ1-5, is DAGVTQSPTHLIKTRGQQVTLRCSPISGHKSVSWYQQVLGQGPQFIFQYYEKEERGRGNFPDRFSARQFPNYSSELNVNALLLGDSALYLCASSFDRGLGQPQHFGDGTRLSIL.

This chain joins TRBV4-1 and TRBJ2-2; 9 positions agree with TRBD2. CDR1 and CDR2 from the germline V gene are MGHRA and YSYEKL. The J segment lost 6 bases and the V segment lost 3 bases, leaving 11 bases of the junction unmatched. The CDR3 sequence is 17 residues long. Here the CDR3 DNA reads TGCGCCAGCAGCCAGCTGTTGGCGGGAGGGCCCCCCGGGGAGCTGTTTTTT. Residues: CASSQLLAGGPPGELFF.

This chain connects TRBV7-2 to TRBJ1-4, with D perhaps TRBD1 (5 bases). Trimming removed 3 bases from V and 1 base from J, with 12 bases in between. CDR3 length equals 16 residues. CDR1 and CDR2 (germline): SGHTA, FQGNSA. CDR3 protein: CASSFGGARTNEKLFF. CDR3 bases: TGTGCCAGCAGCTTCGGGGGAGCTAGAACTAATGAAAAACTGTTTTTT. The full variable domain, with the rest looked up from reference TRBV7-2 and TRBJ1-4, is GAGVSQSPSNKVTEKGKDVELRCDPISGHTALYWYRQSLGQGLEFLIYFQGNSAPDKSGLPSDRFSAERTGGSVSTLTIQRTQQEDSAVYLCASSFGGARTNEKLFFGSGTQLSVL.

This chain uses TRBV30 with TRBJ2-3, with D unresolved. V was pared by 0 bases and J by 4 bases, with 5 bases between. Germline loops: CDR1 GTSNPN, CDR2 SVGIG (reference sequence). CDR3 length equals 12 residues. The CDR3 DNA reads as TGTGCCTGGAGTGTAACGGCAGATACGCAGTATTTT. Translated, it gives CAWSVTADTQYF.

This rearrangement joins TRBV30 to TRBJ2-5, with 7 bases identical to TRBD1. The CDR3 runs 15 residues. Germline CDR1 GTSNPN, CDR2 SVGIG (reference sequence). Trimming cost V 0 bases and J 4 bases; bases outside gene matches: 8. The CDR3 DNA sequence: TGTGCCTGGAGTGTAATAGGGGGCGCGGGAGAGACCCAGTACTTC. It translates to CAWSVIGGAGETQYF.

The chain is built from TRBV19 and TRBJ1-2; the match to TRBD1 covers 7 bases. This CDR3 spans 15 amino acids. The junction had 8 bases not matched to a gene; V was cut back by 3 bases and J by 4 bases. CDR1 LNHDA and CDR2 SQIVND come from the germline V gene (reference sequence). This CDR3 reads CASSIQGDGIYGYTF. The CDR3 DNA sequence: TGTGCCAGTAGTATTCAGGGGGACGGGATCTATGGCTACACCTTC.

The chain couples TRBV11-2 to TRBJ2-7, with D possibly being TRBD1 (6 bases). The CDR3 covers 15 residues. CDR1 is SGHAT, CDR2 FQNNGV, per germline. Deletions cut 1 base from V and 0 bases from J, with 10 bases between. CDR3 in DNA: TGTGCCAGCAGCTTAGGGCAGGGGTACTCCTACGAGCAGTACTTC. The encoded protein is CASSLGQGYSYEQYF.

The chain carries TRBV28 and TRBJ1-2; D not certain. Trimming removed 5 bases from V and 1 base from J, with 5 bases in between. The germline gives CDR1 MDHEN, CDR2 SYDVKM. The CDR3 covers 12 residues. CDR3 bases: TGTGCCAGCAGTAGCGTTAACTATGGCTACACCTTC. Translation: CASSSVNYGYTF.

The gene calls are TRBV5-6 and TRBJ2-3; 11 positions match TRBD2. Germline CDR1 SGHDT, CDR2 YYEEEE. J gave up 0 bases and V 1 base, and 1 base lay outside the gene matches. The length of the CDR3 is 16 residues. CDR3 sequence: CASSLWTSGSTDTQYF. For the CDR3, the DNA is TGTGCCAGCAGCTTGTGGACTAGCGGGAGCACAGATACGCAGTATTTT.

This chain uses TRBV9 with TRBJ1-2; D is uncertain. The CDR3 covers 13 residues. Germline loops: CDR1 SGDLS, CDR2 YYNGEE. Trimming left V 2 bases short and J 8 bases short, with 13 bases between. Here the CDR3 reads CASSVKKEDGYTF. CDR3 coding DNA: TGTGCCAGCAGCGTGAAAAAGGAGGACGGCTACACCTTC. The variable domain in full, with the rest retrieved from reference TRBV9 and TRBJ1-2, is DSGVTQTPKHLITATGQRVTLRCSPRSGDLSVYWYQQSLDQGLQFLIQYYNGEERAKGNILERFSAQQFPDLHSELNLSSLELGDSALYFCASSVKKEDGYTFGSGTRLTVV.

The rearrangement uses TRBV11-2 and TRBJ2-3, with a tentative D call TRBD2 (6 bases). Germline V gene lookup returns CDR1 SGHAT and CDR2 FQNNGV. The CDR3 loop spans 15 amino acids. Trimming stripped 4 bases from V and 2 bases from J, with 13 bases between. In DNA form, the CDR3 reads TGTGCCAGCAGCTCTACCGGGACTCTCACAGATACGCAGTATTTT. This codes for CASSSTGTLTDTQYF.

This clone has only a few counts. The genes are TRBV6-4 and TRBJ2-3; tentative D call: TRBD2 (6 bases). Deletions cut 0 bases from V and 4 bases from J, with 14 bases between. This CDR3 comprises 16 residues. Germline CDR1 MRHNA, CDR2 SNTAGT. The CDR3 nucleotides read TGTGCCAGCAGTGACTCCGGCCTCGCGGGGCCAGATACGCAGTATTTT. Protein sequence: CASSDSGLAGPDTQYF.

This chain uses TRBV4-2 with TRBJ2-5; D may be TRBD1 (6 bases). Trimming pared 0 bases from V and 4 bases from J, leaving 9 bases between. The germline V gene has CDR1 LGHNA and CDR2 YNFKEQ. CDR3 size: 14 residues. The CDR3 sequence: CASSQERRGETQYF. The CDR3 DNA sequence: TGTGCCAGCAGCCAAGAGCGCAGGGGAGAGACCCAGTACTTC.

V and J are TRBV6-6 and TRBJ2-5; the match to TRBD1 covers 9 bases. Germline CDR1 is MNHNY and CDR2 is SVGAGI (reference sequence). After removal of 5 bases from V and 7 bases from J, the junction contained 8 bases not matched to a gene. The CDR3 sequence is 14 residues long. In DNA, the CDR3 is TGTGCCAGCAGTCTGGGACAGGGAGGTCTGACCCAGTACTTC. Translated: CASSLGQGGLTQYF.

This clone showed up just a few times. The chain uses TRBV2 and TRBJ1-2; possible D gene TRBD1, 6 bases. This CDR3 has 16 residues. V gave up 6 bases and J gave up 5 bases, with 22 bases separating them. The germline gives CDR1 SNHLY, CDR2 FYNNEI. The CDR3 region is CASRDVGQLLSYGYTF. CDR3 coding DNA: TGTGCCAGCAGGGACGTTGGACAGCTGTTATCGTATGGCTACACCTTC.

This chain links TRBV10-1 with TRBJ2-5, with TRBD1 matching 10 bases. With 4 bases clipped from V and 2 bases from J, the junction kept 7 bases outside the gene matches. Germline V lookup: CDR1 WNHNN, CDR2 SYGVQD (reference sequence). This CDR3 region has 16 residues. The CDR3 reads CASSGGQGYGQETQYF. The CDR3 DNA is TGCGCCAGCAGTGGGGGACAGGGGTACGGACAAGAGACCCAGTACTTC.

This chain uses TRBV5-4 with TRBJ2-1; 10 bases match TRBD2. V shed 4 bases and J 1 base; nucleotides not matched to a gene: 5. Looked up from germline, CDR1 is SGHNT and CDR2 is YYREEE (reference sequence). The CDR3 length is 16 residues. CDR3 coding DNA: TGTGCCAGCAGCGGCAGCGGGAGGGGTTCCTACAATGAGCAGTTCTTC. Protein sequence: CASSGSGRGSYNEQFF.

The chain recombines TRBV7-6 with TRBJ1-2; D is unclear. The germline V gene has CDR1 SGHVS and CDR2 FNYEAQ. V lost 1 base to trimming and J lost 1 base, with 7 bases between them. There are 14 residues in the CDR3. The CDR3 loop is CASSLGGDNYGYTF. As DNA, the CDR3 is TGTGCCAGCAGCTTAGGAGGAGATAACTATGGCTACACCTTC.

The V call is TRBV25-1, the J call TRBJ2-2, with D perhaps TRBD1 (5 bases). Germline V gene data show CDR1 as MGHDK and CDR2 as SYGVNS. V shed 3 bases and J shed 1 base, with 6 bases lying between them. CDR3 length: 14 residues. CDR3 sequence reads: CASSEQGNTGELFF. CDR3 nucleotides: TGTGCCAGCAGTGAGCAGGGGAACACCGGGGAGCTGTTTTTT. Looking up the rest from reference TRBV25-1 and TRBJ2-2 gives the full variable domain: EADIYQTPRYLVIGTGKKITLECSQTMGHDKMYWYQQDPGMELHLIHYSYGVNSTEKGDLSSESTVSRIRTEHFPLTLESARPSHTSQYLCASSEQGNTGELFFGEGSRLTVL.

Only a few counts were recorded for this clone. The rearrangement joins TRBV7-2 to TRBJ1-2, with a weak D call TRBD1 (5 bases). Trimming took off 2 bases at V and 5 bases at J, with 15 bases between the two ends. Germline V gene lookup returns CDR1 SGHTA and CDR2 FQGNSA. The CDR3 covers 15 residues. The CDR3 DNA sequence: TGTGCCAGCAGCTTAAGGATGAGGGGAGGTTATGGCTACACCTTC. It is translated as CASSLRMRGGYGYTF.

The chain has TRBV5-1 and TRBJ2-2; 11 bases match TRBD2. This CDR3 has 15 amino acids. Germline V gene data show CDR1 as SGHRS and CDR2 as YFSETQ. J gave up 4 bases and V 4 bases, and 3 bases lay outside the gene matches. The CDR3, as DNA: TGCGCCAGCAGCCGGGGGACTAGCGGCACCGGGGAGCTGTTTTTT. It encodes CASSRGTSGTGELFF.

The chain couples TRBV5-1 to TRBJ2-5; D might be TRBD2 (7 bases). This CDR3 comprises 15 residues. V was cut by 6 bases and J by 3 bases, with 18 bases left in between. Looked up from germline, CDR1 is SGHRS and CDR2 is YFSETQ. CDR3 sequence reads: CASTKWGGAEETQYF. CDR3 nucleotide sequence: TGCGCCAGCACCAAGTGGGGGGGGGCGGAAGAGACCCAGTACTTC.

The chain employs TRBV11-2 and TRBJ1-1; D gene uncertain. The CDR3 has 15 residues. Trimming cost V 1 base and J 0 bases, with 9 bases left between them. Germline lookup yields CDR1 SGHAT and CDR2 FQNNGV. The CDR3 bases are TGTGCCAGCAGCTTAGGAGCGGGAATGAACACTGAAGCTTTCTTT. Its translation is CASSLGAGMNTEAFF.